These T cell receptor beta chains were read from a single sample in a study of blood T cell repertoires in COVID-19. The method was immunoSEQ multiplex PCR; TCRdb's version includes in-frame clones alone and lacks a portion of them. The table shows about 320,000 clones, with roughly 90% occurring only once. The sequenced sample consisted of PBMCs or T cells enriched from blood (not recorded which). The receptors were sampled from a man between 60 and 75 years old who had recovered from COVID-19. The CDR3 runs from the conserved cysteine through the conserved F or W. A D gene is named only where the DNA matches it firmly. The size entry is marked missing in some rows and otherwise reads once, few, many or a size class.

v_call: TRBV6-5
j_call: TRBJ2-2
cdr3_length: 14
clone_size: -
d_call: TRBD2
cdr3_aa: CATIGGLVGGELFF
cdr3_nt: TGTGCCACCATCGGGGGGTTGGTCGGCGGGGAGCTGTTTTTT

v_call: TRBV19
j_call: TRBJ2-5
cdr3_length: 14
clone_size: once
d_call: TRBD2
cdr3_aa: CATGTSGGRETQYF
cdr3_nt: TGTGCCACTGGGACTAGCGGGGGTAGGGAGACCCAGTACTTC

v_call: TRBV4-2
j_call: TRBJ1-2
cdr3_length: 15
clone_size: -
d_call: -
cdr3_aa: CASSQVSGGRGGYTF
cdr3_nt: TGTGCCAGCAGCCAAGTCTCGGGGGGGCGAGGTGGCTACACCTTC

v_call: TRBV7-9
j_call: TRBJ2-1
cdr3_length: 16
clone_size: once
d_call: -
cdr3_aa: CASSSPGLPAYNEQFF
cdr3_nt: TGTGCCAGCAGCTCTCCCGGACTACCTGCCTACAATGAGCAGTTCTTC

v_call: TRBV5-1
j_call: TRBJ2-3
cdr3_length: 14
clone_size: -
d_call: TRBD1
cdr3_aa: CASSAGTGQDTQYF
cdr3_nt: TGCGCCAGCAGCGCCGGGACAGGGCAGGATACGCAGTATTTT

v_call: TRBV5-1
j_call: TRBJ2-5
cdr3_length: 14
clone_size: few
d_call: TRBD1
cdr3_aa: CASSSRQGWETQYF
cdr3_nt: TGCGCCAGCAGCTCCCGACAGGGGTGGGAGACCCAGTACTTC

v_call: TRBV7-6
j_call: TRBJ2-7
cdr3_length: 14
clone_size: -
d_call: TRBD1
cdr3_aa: CASSLGDRGYEQYF
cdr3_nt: TGTGCCAGCAGCTTAGGGGACAGGGGTTACGAGCAGTACTTC

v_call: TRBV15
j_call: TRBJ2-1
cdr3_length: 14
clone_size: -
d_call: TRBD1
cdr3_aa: CATSRDRVASEQFF
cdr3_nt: TGTGCCACCAGCAGGGACAGGGTGGCCAGTGAGCAGTTCTTC

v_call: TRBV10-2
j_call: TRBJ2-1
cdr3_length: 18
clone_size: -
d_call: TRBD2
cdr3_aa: CASVPGLAGEGAYNEQFF
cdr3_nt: TGCGCCAGCGTACCGGGACTAGCGGGAGAGGGGGCCTACAATGAGCAGTTCTTC

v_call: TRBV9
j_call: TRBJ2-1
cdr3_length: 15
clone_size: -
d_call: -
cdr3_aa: CASSPHLRELNEQFF
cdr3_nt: TGTGCCAGCAGCCCCCATTTGAGGGAGCTCAATGAGCAGTTCTTC

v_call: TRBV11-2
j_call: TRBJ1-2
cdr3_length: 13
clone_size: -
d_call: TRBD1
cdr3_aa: CASSSSSRTGGTF
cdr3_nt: TGTGCCAGCAGCTCCAGTTCCCGGACAGGGGGGACCTTC

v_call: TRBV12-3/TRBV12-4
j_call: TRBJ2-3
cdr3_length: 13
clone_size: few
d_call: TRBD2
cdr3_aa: CASSLYSGGAQYF
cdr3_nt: TGTGCCAGCAGTTTATACAGCGGGGGGGCGCAGTATTTT

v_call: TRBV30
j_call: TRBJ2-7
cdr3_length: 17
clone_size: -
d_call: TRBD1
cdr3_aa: CAWSSGTGGPVTHEQYF
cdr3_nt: TGTGCCTGGAGTTCCGGGACAGGGGGTCCCGTCACTCACGAGCAGTACTTC

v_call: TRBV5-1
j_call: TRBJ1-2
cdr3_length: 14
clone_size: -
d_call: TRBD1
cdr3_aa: CASSAGQAGYGYTF
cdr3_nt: TGCGCCAGCAGCGCGGGACAGGCGGGCTATGGCTACACCTTC

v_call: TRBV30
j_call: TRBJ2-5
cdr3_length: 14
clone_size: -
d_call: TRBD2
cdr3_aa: CAWSRGLAGETQYF
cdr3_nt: TGTGCCTGGAGTCGTGGACTAGCCGGGGAGACCCAGTACTTC

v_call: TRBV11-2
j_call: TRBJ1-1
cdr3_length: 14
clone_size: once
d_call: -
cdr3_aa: CASSLESGLTEAFF
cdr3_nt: TGTGCCAGCAGCTTAGAGTCAGGGCTCACTGAAGCTTTCTTT

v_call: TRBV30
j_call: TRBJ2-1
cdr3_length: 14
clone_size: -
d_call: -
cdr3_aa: CACLRRSGPGEQFF
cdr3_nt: TGTGCCTGCTTGAGGCGGAGCGGCCCGGGTGAGCAGTTCTTC

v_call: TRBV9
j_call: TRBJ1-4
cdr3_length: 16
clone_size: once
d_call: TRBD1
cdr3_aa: CASSVGQGASHEKLFF
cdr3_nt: TGTGCCAGCAGCGTGGGACAGGGGGCGTCCCACGAAAAACTGTTTTTT

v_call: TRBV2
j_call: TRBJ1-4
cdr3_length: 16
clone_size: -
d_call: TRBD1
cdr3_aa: CASRSTGGRLGEKLFF
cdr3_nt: TGTGCCAGCAGGTCGACAGGGGGCAGGCTCGGTGAAAAACTGTTTTTT

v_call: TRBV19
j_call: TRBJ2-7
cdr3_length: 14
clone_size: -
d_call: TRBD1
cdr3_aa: CASSIGTGGYEQYF
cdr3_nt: TGTGCCAGTAGTATTGGGACAGGTGGTTACGAGCAGTACTTC

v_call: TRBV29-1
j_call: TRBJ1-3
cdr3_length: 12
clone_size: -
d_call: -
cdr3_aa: CSGVTRGNTIYF
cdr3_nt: TGCAGCGGGGTGACAAGAGGAAACACCATATATTTT

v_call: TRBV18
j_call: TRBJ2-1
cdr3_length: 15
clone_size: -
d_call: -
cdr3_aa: CASREWAGSYNEQFF
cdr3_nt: TGTGCCAGCCGAGAGTGGGCGGGTTCCTACAATGAGCAGTTCTTC

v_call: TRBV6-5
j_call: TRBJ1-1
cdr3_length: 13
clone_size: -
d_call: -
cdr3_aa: CASSQDANTEAFF
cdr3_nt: TGTGCCAGCAGTCAGGATGCGAACACTGAAGCTTTCTTT

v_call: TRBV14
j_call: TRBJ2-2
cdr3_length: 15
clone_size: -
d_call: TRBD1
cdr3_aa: CASSQRDSNTGELFF
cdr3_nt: TGTGCCAGCAGCCAAAGGGACAGTAACACCGGGGAGCTGTTTTTT

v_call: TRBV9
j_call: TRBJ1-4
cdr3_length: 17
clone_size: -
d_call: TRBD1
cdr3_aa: CASSVGEDRDPLEKLFF
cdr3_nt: TGTGCCAGCAGCGTAGGAGAGGACAGGGACCCTTTGGAAAAACTGTTTTTT

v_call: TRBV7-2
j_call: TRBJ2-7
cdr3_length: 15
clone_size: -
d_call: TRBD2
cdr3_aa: CASSQTSGETYEQYF
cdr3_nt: TGTGCCAGCAGCCAGACTAGCGGGGAGACCTACGAGCAGTACTTC

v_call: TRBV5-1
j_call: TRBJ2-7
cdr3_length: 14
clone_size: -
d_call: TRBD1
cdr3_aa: CASRRDRGITEQYF
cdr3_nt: TGCGCCAGCAGACGAGACAGGGGGATTACGGAGCAGTACTTC

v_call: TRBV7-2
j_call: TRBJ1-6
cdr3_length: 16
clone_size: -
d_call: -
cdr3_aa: CASTPGVRANNSPLHF
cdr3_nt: TGTGCCAGCACCCCCGGGGTGCGGGCGAACAATTCACCCCTCCACTTT

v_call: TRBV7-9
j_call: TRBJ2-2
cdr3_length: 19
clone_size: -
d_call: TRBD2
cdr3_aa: CASSSRGVLAGDHTGELFF
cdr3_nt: TGTGCCAGCAGCTCCAGGGGGGTACTAGCGGGAGATCACACCGGGGAGCTGTTTTTT

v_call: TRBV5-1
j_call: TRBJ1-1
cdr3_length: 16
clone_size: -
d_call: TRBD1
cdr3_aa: CASSTGTGGFNTEAFF
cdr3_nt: TGCGCCAGCAGCACCGGGACAGGGGGCTTTAACACTGAAGCTTTCTTT

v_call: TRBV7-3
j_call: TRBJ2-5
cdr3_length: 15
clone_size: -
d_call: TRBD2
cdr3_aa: CASSPSRAGVETQYF
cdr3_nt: TGTGCCAGCAGCCCATCACGGGCGGGGGTAGAGACCCAGTACTTC

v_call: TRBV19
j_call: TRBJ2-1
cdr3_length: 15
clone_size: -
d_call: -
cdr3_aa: CASKSEPRGGNEQFF
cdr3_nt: TGTGCCAGCAAGTCCGAGCCCAGGGGCGGCAATGAGCAGTTCTTC

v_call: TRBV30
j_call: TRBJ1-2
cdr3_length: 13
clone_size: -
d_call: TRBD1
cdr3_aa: CAWAGQGAFGYTF
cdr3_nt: TGTGCCTGGGCGGGACAGGGGGCTTTTGGCTACACCTTC

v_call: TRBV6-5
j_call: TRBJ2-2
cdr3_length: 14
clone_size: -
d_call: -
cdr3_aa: CASRRGQNTGELFF
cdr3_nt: TGTGCCAGCAGGCGGGGTCAGAACACCGGGGAGCTGTTTTTT

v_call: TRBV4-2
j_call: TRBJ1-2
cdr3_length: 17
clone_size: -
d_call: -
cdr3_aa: CASSQDRREGRNYGYTF
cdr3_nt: TGTGCCAGCAGCCAAGATCGGCGGGAGGGAAGGAACTATGGCTACACCTTC

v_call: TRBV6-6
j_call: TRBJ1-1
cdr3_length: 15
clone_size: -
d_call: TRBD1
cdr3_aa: CASSSPTGVNTEAFF
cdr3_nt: TGTGCCAGCAGTTCCCCGACAGGGGTGAACACTGAAGCTTTCTTT

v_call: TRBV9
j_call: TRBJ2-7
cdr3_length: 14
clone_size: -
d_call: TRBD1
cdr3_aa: CASSVKDRVYEQYF
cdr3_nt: TGTGCCAGCAGCGTGAAGGACAGGGTCTACGAGCAGTACTTC

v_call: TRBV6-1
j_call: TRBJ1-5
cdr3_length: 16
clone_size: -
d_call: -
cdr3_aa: CASSEARADSNQPQHF
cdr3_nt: TGTGCCAGCAGTGAAGCCAGGGCGGATAGCAATCAGCCCCAGCATTTT

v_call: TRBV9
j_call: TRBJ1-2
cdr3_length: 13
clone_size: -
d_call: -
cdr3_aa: CASSGKGVDGYTF
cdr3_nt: TGTGCCAGCAGCGGAAAGGGGGTCGATGGCTACACCTTC

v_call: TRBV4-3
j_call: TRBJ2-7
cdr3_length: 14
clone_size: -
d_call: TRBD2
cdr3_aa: CASSQDVREGEQYF
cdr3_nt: TGCGCCAGCAGCCAAGACGTCAGGGAGGGCGAGCAGTACTTC

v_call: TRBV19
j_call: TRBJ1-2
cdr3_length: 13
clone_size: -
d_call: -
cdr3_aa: CASSRQGIYGYTF
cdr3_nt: TGTGCCAGTAGTCGCCAGGGAATCTATGGCTACACCTTC

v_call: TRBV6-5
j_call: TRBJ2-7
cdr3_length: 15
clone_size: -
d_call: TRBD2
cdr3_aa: CASQKAGTSVHEQYF
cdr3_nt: TGTGCCAGTCAAAAGGCCGGGACTAGCGTACACGAGCAGTACTTC

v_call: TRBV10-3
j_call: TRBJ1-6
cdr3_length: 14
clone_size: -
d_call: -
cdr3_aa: CAISERGSNSPLHF
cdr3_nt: TGTGCCATCAGTGAGAGGGGGTCAAATTCACCCCTCCACTTT

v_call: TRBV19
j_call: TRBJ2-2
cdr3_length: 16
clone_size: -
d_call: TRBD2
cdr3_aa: CASSIELAGSRGELFF
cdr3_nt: TGTGCCAGTAGTATTGAACTAGCGGGGAGTAGGGGGGAGCTGTTTTTT

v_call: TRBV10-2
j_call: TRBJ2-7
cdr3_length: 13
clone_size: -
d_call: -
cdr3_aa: CASRRGQNYEQYF
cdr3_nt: TGCGCCAGCCGGAGGGGCCAAAACTACGAGCAGTACTTC

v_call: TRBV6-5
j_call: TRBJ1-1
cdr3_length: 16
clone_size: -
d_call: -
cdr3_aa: CASSYPLAGSNTEAFF
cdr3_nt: TGTGCCAGCAGTTACCCCCTCGCAGGGTCGAACACTGAAGCTTTCTTT